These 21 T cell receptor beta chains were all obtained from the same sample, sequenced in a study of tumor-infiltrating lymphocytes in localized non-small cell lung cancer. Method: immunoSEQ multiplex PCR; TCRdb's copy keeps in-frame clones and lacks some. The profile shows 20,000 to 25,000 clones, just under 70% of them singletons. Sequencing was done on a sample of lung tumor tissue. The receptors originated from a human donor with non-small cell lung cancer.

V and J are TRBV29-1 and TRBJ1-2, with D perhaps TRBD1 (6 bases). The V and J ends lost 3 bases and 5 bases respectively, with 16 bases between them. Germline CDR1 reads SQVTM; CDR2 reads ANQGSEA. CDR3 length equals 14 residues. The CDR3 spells CSVDKDMRGYGYTF. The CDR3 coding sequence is TGCAGCGTTGATAAGGACATGAGGGGGTATGGCTACACCTTC.

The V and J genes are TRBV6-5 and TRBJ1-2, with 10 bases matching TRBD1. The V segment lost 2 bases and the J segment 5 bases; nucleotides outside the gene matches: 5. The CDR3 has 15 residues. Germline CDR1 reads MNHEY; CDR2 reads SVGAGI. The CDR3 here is CASSYRGTGAYGYTF. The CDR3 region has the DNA TGTGCCAGCAGTTACAGAGGGACAGGGGCTTATGGCTACACCTTC.

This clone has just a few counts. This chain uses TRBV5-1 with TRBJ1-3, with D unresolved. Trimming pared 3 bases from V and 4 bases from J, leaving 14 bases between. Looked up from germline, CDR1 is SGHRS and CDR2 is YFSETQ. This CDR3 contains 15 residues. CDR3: CASSWLGRGGNTIYF. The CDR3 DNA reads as TGCGCCAGCAGCTGGTTAGGACGAGGAGGAAACACCATATATTTT.

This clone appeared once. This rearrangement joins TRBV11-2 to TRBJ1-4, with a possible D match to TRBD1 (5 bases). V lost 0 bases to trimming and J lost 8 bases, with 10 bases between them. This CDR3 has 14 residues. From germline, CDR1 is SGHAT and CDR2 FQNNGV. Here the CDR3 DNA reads TGTGCCAGCAGCTTAGAGCCAGGGACCGAAAAACTGTTTTTT. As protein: CASSLEPGTEKLFF.

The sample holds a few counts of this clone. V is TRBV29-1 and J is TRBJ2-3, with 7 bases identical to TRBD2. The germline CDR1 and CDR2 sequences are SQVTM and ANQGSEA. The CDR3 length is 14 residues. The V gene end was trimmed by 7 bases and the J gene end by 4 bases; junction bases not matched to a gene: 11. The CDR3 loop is CSASGGSGADTQYF. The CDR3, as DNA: TGCAGCGCATCGGGCGGGAGTGGAGCAGATACGCAGTATTTT.

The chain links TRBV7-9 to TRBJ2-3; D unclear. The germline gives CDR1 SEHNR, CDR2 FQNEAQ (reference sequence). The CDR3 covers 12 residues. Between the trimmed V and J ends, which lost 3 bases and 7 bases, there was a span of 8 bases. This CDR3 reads CASSFEVYTQYF. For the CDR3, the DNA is TGTGCCAGCAGCTTCGAGGTTTATACGCAGTATTTT.

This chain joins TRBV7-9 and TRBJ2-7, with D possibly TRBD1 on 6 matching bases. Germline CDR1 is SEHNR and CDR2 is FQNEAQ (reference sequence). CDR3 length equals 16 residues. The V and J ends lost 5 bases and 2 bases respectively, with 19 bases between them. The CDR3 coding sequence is TGTGCCAGCAGCCCGGAGCCCGCAGGGGCTCCCTACGAGCAGTACTTC. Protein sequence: CASSPEPAGAPYEQYF.

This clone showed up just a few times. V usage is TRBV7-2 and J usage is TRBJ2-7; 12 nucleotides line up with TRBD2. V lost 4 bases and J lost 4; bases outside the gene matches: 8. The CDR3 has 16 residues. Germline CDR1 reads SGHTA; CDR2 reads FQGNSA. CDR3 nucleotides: TGTGCCAGCAGCTCCGGACTAGCGGGACGAAAATACGAGCAGTACTTC. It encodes CASSSGLAGRKYEQYF.

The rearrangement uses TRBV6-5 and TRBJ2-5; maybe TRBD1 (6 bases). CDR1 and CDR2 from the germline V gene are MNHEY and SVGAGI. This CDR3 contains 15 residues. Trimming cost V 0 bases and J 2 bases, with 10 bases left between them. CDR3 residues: CASSYSGQIQETQYF. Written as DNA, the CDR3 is TGTGCCAGCAGTTACTCCGGACAGATACAAGAGACCCAGTACTTC.

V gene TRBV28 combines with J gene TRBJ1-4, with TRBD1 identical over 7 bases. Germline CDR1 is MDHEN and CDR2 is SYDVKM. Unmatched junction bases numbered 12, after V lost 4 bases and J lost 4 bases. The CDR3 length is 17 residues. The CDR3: CASSSIGTGEVNEKLFF. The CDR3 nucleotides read TGTGCCAGCAGTTCGATAGGAACAGGGGAGGTTAATGAAAAACTGTTTTTT.

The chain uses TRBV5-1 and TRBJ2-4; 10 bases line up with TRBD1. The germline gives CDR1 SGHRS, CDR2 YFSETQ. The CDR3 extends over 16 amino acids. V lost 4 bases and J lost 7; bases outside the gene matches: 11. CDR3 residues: CASSLVPTGGANIQYF. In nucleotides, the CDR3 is TGCGCCAGCAGCCTGGTCCCGACAGGGGGCGCGAACATTCAGTACTTC.

CDR3 amino acids: CASSYSGVGYTF. The CDR3 DNA reads as TGTGCCAGCAGTTACTCGGGGGTTGGCTACACCTTC. V gene TRBV6-5 combines with J gene TRBJ1-2; the D gene is possibly TRBD1 (5 bases). Germline loops: CDR1 MNHEY, CDR2 SVGAGI. The CDR3 is made up of 12 amino acids. V was clipped by 0 bases and J by 7 bases, with 6 bases between them.

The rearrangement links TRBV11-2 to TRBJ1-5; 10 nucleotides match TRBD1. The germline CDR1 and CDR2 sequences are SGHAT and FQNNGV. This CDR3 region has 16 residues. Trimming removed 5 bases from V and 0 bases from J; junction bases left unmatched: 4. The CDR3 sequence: CASSPGQGNSNQPQHF. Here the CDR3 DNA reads TGTGCCAGCAGCCCGGGACAGGGGAATAGCAATCAGCCCCAGCATTTT.

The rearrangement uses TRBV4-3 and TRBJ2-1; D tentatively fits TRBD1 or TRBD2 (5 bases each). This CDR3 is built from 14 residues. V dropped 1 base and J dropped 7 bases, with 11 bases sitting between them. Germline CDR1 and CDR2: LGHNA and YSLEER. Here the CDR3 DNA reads TGCGCCAGCAGCCAAGGAGGGACCCTTAATGAGCAGTTCTTC. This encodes CASSQGGTLNEQFF.

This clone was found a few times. The CDR3 bases are TGCGCCAGCAGCCAAGAGGCGCAGGTCGGAAACACCATATATTTT. Amino acids: CASSQEAQVGNTIYF. This chain connects TRBV4-3 to TRBJ1-3; D gene uncertain. V was shortened by 0 bases and J by 4 bases, with 10 bases between the two germline ends. The CDR3 contains 15 residues. Germline CDR1 reads LGHNA; CDR2 reads YSLEER.

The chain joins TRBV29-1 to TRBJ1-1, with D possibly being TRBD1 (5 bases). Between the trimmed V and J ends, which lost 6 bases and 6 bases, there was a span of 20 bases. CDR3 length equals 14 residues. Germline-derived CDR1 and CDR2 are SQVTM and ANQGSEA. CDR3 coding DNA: TGCAGCGTCCAACAAACTCCAGGGAGGGCTGAAGCTTTCTTT. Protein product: CSVQQTPGRAEAFF. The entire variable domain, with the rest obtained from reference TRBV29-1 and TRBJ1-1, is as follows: SAVISQKPSRDICQRGTSLTIQCQVDSQVTMMFWYRQQPGQSLTLIATANQGSEATYESGFVIDKFPISRPNLTFSTLTVSNMSPEDSSIYLCSVQQTPGRAEAFFGQGTRLTVV.

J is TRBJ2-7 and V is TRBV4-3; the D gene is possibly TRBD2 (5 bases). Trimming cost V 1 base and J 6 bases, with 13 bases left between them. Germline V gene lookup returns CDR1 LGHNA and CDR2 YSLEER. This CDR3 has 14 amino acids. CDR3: CASSQVVLVGEQYF. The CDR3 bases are TGCGCCAGCAGCCAAGTCGTACTAGTAGGCGAGCAGTACTTC.

This chain's CDR3 is CASSHRQGATNEKLFF. CDR3 nucleotides: TGTGCCAGCAGCCACCGACAGGGAGCAACTAATGAAAAACTGTTTTTT. This chain uses TRBV7-7 with TRBJ1-4, with TRBD1 identical over 7 bases. The germline gives CDR1 SSHAT, CDR2 FNYEAQ (reference sequence). The CDR3 is 16 residues long. V trimming: 5 bases; J trimming: 0 bases; junction bases outside the gene matches: 6.

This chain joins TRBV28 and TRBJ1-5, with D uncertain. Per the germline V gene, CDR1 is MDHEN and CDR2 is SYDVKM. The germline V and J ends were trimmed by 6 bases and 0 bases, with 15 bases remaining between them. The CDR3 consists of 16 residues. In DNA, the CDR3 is TGTGCCAGCAGCGGATACCGGACGGTTAGCAATCAGCCCCAGCATTTT. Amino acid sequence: CASSGYRTVSNQPQHF.

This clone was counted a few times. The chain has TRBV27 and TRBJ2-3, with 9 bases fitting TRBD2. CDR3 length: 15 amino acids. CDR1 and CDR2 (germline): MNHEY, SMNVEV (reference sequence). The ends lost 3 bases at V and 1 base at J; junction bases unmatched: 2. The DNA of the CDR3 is TGTGCCAGCAGTTTGACTAGCGGAGGCACAGATACGCAGTATTTT. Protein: CASSLTSGGTDTQYF.

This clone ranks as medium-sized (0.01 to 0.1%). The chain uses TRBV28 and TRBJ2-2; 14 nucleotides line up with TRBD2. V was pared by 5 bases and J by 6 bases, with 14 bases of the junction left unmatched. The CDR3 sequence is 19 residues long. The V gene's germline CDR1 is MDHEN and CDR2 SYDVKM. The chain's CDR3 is CASSTSPGLAGVIPGELFF. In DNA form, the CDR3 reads TGTGCCAGCAGTACCTCCCCGGGACTAGCGGGAGTAATCCCCGGGGAGCTGTTTTTT.